These 31 T cell receptor beta chains were sequenced from one sample in a study of beta chain features in type 1 diabetes. Study outcomes and limitations: Significant though moderate, a shortening of TCRB CDR3s appeared in all four CD4+ subsets of Type 1 diabetes patients.

All of the isolated RNA was reverse transcribed, so expressed TCRB transcripts were sequenced. Profiled with immunoSEQ multiplex PCR; TCRdb holds only in-frame clones, not every one. The sample has 150,000 to 200,000 clones; 7% to 9% are singletons. The antigens for these receptors are not known. Input material: central memory CD4+ T cells from blood. The source of these receptors is a young man with type 1 diabetes.

This clone was counted between two and nine times. The chain carries TRBV27 and TRBJ2-1; 11 bases align to TRBD2. V was pared by 5 bases and J by 8 bases, with 11 bases of the junction left unmatched. This CDR3 has 16 amino acids. Germline loops: CDR1 MNHEY, CDR2 SMNVEV (reference sequence). CDR3 DNA sequence: TGTGCCAGCAGTCCCCTTAGCGGGAGGGCCAAGGATGAGCAGTTCTTC. It translates to CASSPLSGRAKDEQFF.

This chain uses TRBV2 with TRBJ1-1, with TRBD1 as a possible D gene (6 bases). The CDR3 totals 14 residues. V gave up 6 bases and J gave up 0 bases, with 11 bases separating them. The germline CDR1 and CDR2 sequences are SNHLY and FYNNEI. Written as DNA, the CDR3 is TGTGCCAGCAGACCGGGACACATGAACACTGAAGCTTTCTTT. It translates to CASRPGHMNTEAFF.

This clone showed up just a few times. V gene TRBV18 combines with J gene TRBJ1-4; D is unclear. Germline V CDR1 and CDR2: KGHSH, LQKENI. CDR3 size: 13 residues. V shed 6 bases and J shed 5 bases, with 10 bases lying between them. The CDR3: CASSGRINEKLFF. In DNA form, the CDR3 reads TGTGCCAGCTCGGGCAGAATAAATGAAAAACTGTTTTTT.

The genes are TRBV6-5 and TRBJ2-1, with D perhaps TRBD2 (7 bases). CDR1 and CDR2 from the germline V gene are MNHEY and SVGAGI. CDR3 size: 15 residues. The V and J ends lost 2 bases and 8 bases respectively, with 16 bases between them. CDR3 DNA: TGTGCCAGCAGTTACGTTGGGGGGGCCGGAGATGAGCAGTTCTTC. Protein: CASSYVGGAGDEQFF.

V and J are TRBV2 and TRBJ2-7; 12 nucleotides align to TRBD1. J lost 3 bases, V lost 8 bases, and 2 bases had no gene match. Germline CDR1 reads SNHLY; CDR2 reads FYNNEI. This CDR3 region has 13 residues. CDR3 in amino acids: CASGDRGRYEQYF. For the CDR3, the DNA is TGTGCCAGCGGGGACAGGGGGCGCTACGAGCAGTACTTC.

The chain has TRBV19 and TRBJ2-3; D is ambiguous. From germline, CDR1 is LNHDA and CDR2 SQIVND (reference sequence). V was trimmed by 7 bases and J by 3 bases, leaving 14 bases between them. The length of the CDR3 is 14 residues. Written as DNA, the CDR3 is TGTGCCAGTACGTGGCAGGATCGAACAGATACGCAGTATTTT. This encodes CASTWQDRTDTQYF.

The genes are TRBV9 and TRBJ2-2; 15 nucleotides agree with TRBD2. Germline V lookup: CDR1 SGDLS, CDR2 YYNGEE. The V segment lost 4 bases and the J segment 3 bases; nucleotides outside the gene matches: 13. This CDR3 has 20 amino acids. This chain's CDR3 is CASSMRPGLAGGRDTGELFF. The DNA of the CDR3 is TGTGCCAGCAGCATGCGTCCGGGACTAGCGGGAGGCCGGGACACCGGGGAGCTGTTTTTT.

This clone was seen only a few times. The genes are TRBV5-4 and TRBJ1-4, with D perhaps matching TRBD1 (5 bases). Germline-derived CDR1 and CDR2 are SGHNT and YYREEE (reference sequence). The CDR3 runs to 14 residues. The V gene lost 3 bases and the J gene lost 8 bases, with 14 bases spanning the gap. The chain's CDR3 is CASSSGGGEEKLFF. CDR3 coding DNA: TGTGCCAGCAGCTCTGGCGGGGGGGAAGAAAAACTGTTTTTT.

The chain links TRBV5-6 to TRBJ2-1; unclear D gene. V was pared by 4 bases and J by 11 bases, with 10 bases between. The germline V gene has CDR1 SGHDT and CDR2 YYEEEE. The length of the CDR3 is 11 residues. This CDR3 is CASSQESQQFF. The CDR3 DNA reads TGTGCCAGCAGCCAAGAAAGCCAGCAGTTCTTC.

This clone was recorded a few times. This chain connects TRBV28 to TRBJ2-2; 7 nucleotides match TRBD1. Germline lookup yields CDR1 MDHEN and CDR2 SYDVKM. The CDR3 is 12 residues long. The V segment lost 11 bases and the J segment 5 bases; nucleotides outside the gene matches: 5. CDR3 DNA: TGTGCCGGGACAGCACAAACCGGGGAGCTGTTTTTT. Its protein is CAGTAQTGELFF.

The rearrangement uses TRBV21-1 and TRBJ1-1; the table's D call, TRBD1, was not checked against the DNA. TRBV21-1 represents a pseudogene. CDR3 size: 15 residues. CDR3 loop: CASSPRKGLITEAFF. The CDR3 region has the DNA TGTGCCAGCAGCCCCAGGAAGGGGTTGATCACTGAAGCTTTCTTT.

This clone was seen a few times. Additional DNA sequences in this sample encode the identical CDR3. The chain couples TRBV6-5 to TRBJ2-7; TRBD1 agrees at 7 bases. J lost 0 bases, V lost 8 bases, and 4 bases had no gene match. Per germline, CDR1 MNHEY and CDR2 SVGAGI. CDR3 length: 13 residues. Here the CDR3 reads CASRRDSSYEQYF. CDR3 coding DNA: TGTGCCAGCCGTCGGGACAGCTCCTACGAGCAGTACTTC.

The V call is TRBV7-2, the J call TRBJ1-2; D gene uncertain. Deletions cut 5 bases from V and 7 bases from J, with 14 bases between. Germline V gene data show CDR1 as SGHTA and CDR2 as FQGNSA. This CDR3 is 13 amino acids long. CDR3 bases: TGTGCCAGCAGCCCTCCGGAGCGGGCTGGCTACACCTTC. Encoded protein: CASSPPERAGYTF. Variable domain in full (rest from reference TRBV7-2 and TRBJ1-2): GAGVSQSPSNKVTEKGKDVELRCDPISGHTALYWYRQSLGQGLEFLIYFQGNSAPDKSGLPSDRFSAERTGGSVSTLTIQRTQQEDSAVYLCASSPPERAGYTFGSGTRLTVV.

Only a few counts were recorded for this clone. Different DNA sequences within this sample yield the same CDR3. V usage is TRBV7-2 and J usage is TRBJ1-2; 9 positions agree with TRBD1. From germline, CDR1 is SGHTA and CDR2 FQGNSA. V lost 3 bases to trimming and J lost 8 bases; unmatched junction nucleotides: 1. The CDR3 contains 12 residues. CDR3 DNA: TGTGCCAGCAGCTTGGACAGGGGCGGCTACACCTTC. The encoded protein is CASSLDRGGYTF.

This clone was recorded many times. The gene calls are TRBV30 and TRBJ2-7; perhaps TRBD2 as D (6 bases). Germline loops: CDR1 GTSNPN, CDR2 SVGIG (reference sequence). Between the trimmed V and J ends, which lost 4 bases and 3 bases, there was a span of 16 bases. This CDR3 comprises 14 residues. CDR3 sequence (DNA): TGTGCCTGGACCCCCGCCGGGAGCAGCTACGAGCAGTACTTC. It specifies CAWTPAGSSYEQYF.

This clone was observed at least ten times. The chain combines TRBV7-6 with TRBJ2-7; 8 positions match TRBD1. The CDR3 loop spans 13 amino acids. J gave up 6 bases and V 5 bases, and 6 bases lay outside the gene matches. Germline assignment: CDR1 SGHVS and CDR2 FNYEAQ. The CDR3 coding sequence is TGTGCCAGCAGCCCCGACCAGGGGGCCGAGCAGTACTTC. Residues: CASSPDQGAEQYF. Full variable domain (remainder filled in from reference TRBV7-6 and TRBJ2-7): GAGVSQSPRYKVTKRGQDVALRCDPISGHVSLYWYRQALGQGPEFLTYFNYEAQQDKSGLPNDRFSAERPEGSISTLTIQRTEQRDSAMYRCASSPDQGAEQYFGPGTRLTVT.

The V and J genes are TRBV5-1 and TRBJ2-1; 9 bases agree with TRBD1. Per germline, CDR1 SGHRS and CDR2 YFSETQ. The V segment lost 7 bases and the J segment 1 base; nucleotides outside the gene matches: 6. The CDR3 contains 15 residues. The CDR3 region has the DNA TGCGCCAGCGTTACCGGGACAGGGTCCTACAATGAGCAGTTCTTC. Protein product: CASVTGTGSYNEQFF.

This sequence joins TRBV6-5 and TRBJ2-1; a possible D gene is TRBD2 (6 bases). CDR3 length equals 14 residues. Trimming cost V 6 bases and J 5 bases, with 14 bases left between them. Germline V gives CDR1 MNHEY, CDR2 SVGAGI. This chain's CDR3 is CASRPEDYNNEQFF. For the CDR3, the DNA is TGTGCCAGCAGACCCGAGGACTACAACAATGAGCAGTTCTTC.

This clone was detected a few times. The chain has TRBV9 and TRBJ2-1, with D possibly being TRBD2 (6 bases). V was pared by 2 bases and J by 2 bases, with 11 bases between. CDR1 and CDR2 from the germline V gene are SGDLS and YYNGEE. This CDR3 region has 15 residues. The CDR3 reads CASSVREMTYNEQFF. As DNA, the CDR3 is TGTGCCAGCAGCGTCCGGGAGATGACCTACAATGAGCAGTTCTTC.

This clone has a handful of counts. The genes are TRBV2 and TRBJ2-3; 7 nucleotides agree with TRBD2. This CDR3 contains 14 residues. The V gene end was trimmed by 7 bases and the J gene end by 0 bases; junction bases not matched to a gene: 4. The germline CDR1 and CDR2 sequences are SNHLY and FYNNEI. DNA of the CDR3: TGTGCCAGCACCGGGACTACTAGCACAGATACGCAGTATTTT. Its protein is CASTGTTSTDTQYF.

The chain has TRBV9 and TRBJ2-7; the D is unclear. V was shortened by 0 bases and J by 3 bases, with 16 bases between the two germline ends. Germline CDR1 reads SGDLS; CDR2 reads YYNGEE. There are 16 residues in the CDR3. CDR3 coding DNA: TGTGCCAGCAGCGTAGCTTCCCCTAGTAGAAACTACGAGCAGTACTTC. This sequence encodes CASSVASPSRNYEQYF.

This clone occurred a few times. The chain employs TRBV9 and TRBJ2-5; TRBD2 agrees at 7 bases. Germline trimming cut 1 base from V and 4 bases from J; bases unmatched to any gene: 10. The length of the CDR3 is 16 residues. The V gene's germline CDR1 is SGDLS and CDR2 YYNGEE. The CDR3 is CASSVSPGEGRETQYF. CDR3 nucleotide sequence: TGTGCCAGCAGCGTATCACCCGGGGAGGGGCGAGAGACCCAGTACTTC.

The chain links TRBV6-6 to TRBJ2-3; D unresolved. Germline V gene sequence: CDR1 MNHNY, CDR2 SVGAGI (reference sequence). The germline V and J ends were trimmed by 7 bases and 0 bases, with 11 bases remaining between them. The CDR3 covers 14 residues. The CDR3 region has the DNA TGTGCCAGCAAAATCACGGTCAGCACAGATACGCAGTATTTT. Residues: CASKITVSTDTQYF.

The V and J genes are TRBV28 and TRBJ2-7; unclear D gene. Trimming took 6 bases from V and 6 from J, leaving 9 bases between them. This CDR3 has 11 residues. Germline CDR1 reads MDHEN; CDR2 reads SYDVKM. The CDR3 bases are TGTGCCAGCAGCTCTAGGTTCGAGCAGTACTTC. Translating it yields CASSSRFEQYF.

The rearrangement uses TRBV10-2 and TRBJ2-7; TRBD2 matches at 8 bases. V gave up 6 bases and J gave up 3 bases; unmatched junction bases: 4. From germline, CDR1 is WSHSY and CDR2 SAAADI. This CDR3 has 13 amino acids. The CDR3 DNA follows: TGCGCCAGCAGAAATAGCGGGGACTACGAGCAGTACTTC. Its protein product is CASRNSGDYEQYF.

This chain links TRBV6-5 with TRBJ2-5; 11 positions agree with TRBD1. This CDR3 has 16 residues. The V segment lost 2 bases and the J segment 6 bases; nucleotides outside the gene matches: 8. CDR1 and CDR2 from the germline V gene are MNHEY and SVGAGI. The CDR3 reads CASSYGSGQGGQTQYF. In nucleotides, the CDR3 is TGTGCCAGCAGTTACGGGTCGGGACAGGGGGGGCAGACCCAGTACTTC.

The chain links TRBV7-2 to TRBJ2-5, with TRBD1 matching 8 bases. The germline gives CDR1 SGHTA, CDR2 FQGNSA. The CDR3 extends over 15 amino acids. The J segment lost 7 bases and the V segment lost 5 bases, leaving 12 bases of the junction unmatched. This CDR3 is CASSPDRAPSGTQYF. Written as DNA, the CDR3 is TGTGCCAGCAGCCCGGACAGGGCGCCCTCGGGGACCCAGTACTTC.

This chain uses TRBV5-4 with TRBJ2-4, with TRBD1 identical over 10 bases. With 5 bases clipped from V and 5 bases from J, the junction kept 4 bases outside the gene matches. This CDR3 has 14 residues. CDR1 is SGHNT and CDR2 is YYREEE in the germline V gene (reference sequence). The chain's CDR3 is CASRAGTGENIQYF. The CDR3 coding sequence is TGTGCCAGCAGGGCCGGGACAGGGGAAAACATTCAGTACTTC. The variable domain in full, with the rest retrieved from reference TRBV5-4 and TRBJ2-4, is ETGVTQSPTHLIKTRGQQVTLRCSSQSGHNTVSWYQQALGQGPQFIFQYYREEENGRGNFPPRFSGLQFPNYSSELNVNALELDDSALYLCASRAGTGENIQYFGAGTRLSVL.

The rearrangement uses TRBV14 and TRBJ2-1, with 9 positions matching TRBD1. CDR3 length equals 14 residues. The germline V gene encodes CDR1 SGHDN and CDR2 FVKESK. J gave up 2 bases and V 6 bases, and 2 bases lay outside the gene matches. DNA of the CDR3: TGTGCCAGCAGGCGACAGGGGGCCTACAATGAGCAGTTCTTC. Translating gives CASRRQGAYNEQFF.

This clone was counted only a few times. V is TRBV28 and J is TRBJ1-1; 8 bases agree with TRBD1. The CDR3 extends over 15 amino acids. Germline V gives CDR1 MDHEN, CDR2 SYDVKM. V lost 5 bases and J lost 0; bases outside the gene matches: 5. The CDR3 reads CASSRTGYMNTEAFF. Here the CDR3 DNA reads TGTGCCAGCAGTCGGACAGGGTACATGAACACTGAAGCTTTCTTT.

This clone has a handful of counts. The gene calls are TRBV29-1 and TRBJ2-7, with 9 bases identical to TRBD2. The germline CDR1 and CDR2 sequences are SQVTM and ANQGSEA. With 5 bases clipped from V and 2 bases from J, the junction kept 10 bases outside the gene matches. The CDR3 consists of 15 residues. The CDR3 DNA follows: TGCAGCGTTTATCAGCGGGAGGCCCTAACCTACGAGCAGTACTTC. Translated: CSVYQREALTYEQYF.